These 32 T cell receptor beta chains came from one sample sequenced in a study of metastatic and nonmetastatic thyroid tumors. TCRdb recomputed clones from the PCR reads via MiXCR. The sample shows 7,700 or so clones, 25% to 30% of them seen only once. No patient had received any treatment before thyroid surgery. The specimen sequenced was adjacent normal tissue. These receptors were collected from a male donor with papillary thyroid cancer or a benign thyroid nodule (not recorded which). Some clones in this sample may be carry-over from other donors' samples.

The chain carries TRBV30 and TRBJ1-1; TRBD1 matches 8 bases. The ends lost 3 bases at V and 7 bases at J; junction bases unmatched: 10. CDR3 length equals 14 residues. In germline, CDR1 is GTSNPN, CDR2 SVGIG (reference sequence). This chain's CDR3 is CAWSVNRGVVEAFF. Written as DNA, the CDR3 is TGTGCCTGGAGCGTAAACAGGGGGGTGGTTGAAGCTTTCTTT.

This clone has at least ten counts. This chain links TRBV27 with TRBJ1-1; D might be TRBD1 (6 bases). Germline CDR1 MNHEY, CDR2 SMNVEV (reference sequence). The germline V and J ends were trimmed by 2 bases and 5 bases, with 9 bases remaining between them. The CDR3 covers 13 residues. The CDR3 DNA sequence: TGTGCCAGCAGTTTAGGCAGGGGAACTGAAGCTTTCTTT. Translated, it gives CASSLGRGTEAFF.

The V and J genes are TRBV5-1 and TRBJ2-5, with D unclear. The CDR3 consists of 12 residues. The germline gives CDR1 SGHRS, CDR2 YFSETQ. Trimming removed 0 bases at V and 4 bases at J, with 4 bases between. CDR3 sequence reads: CASSLVGETQYF. The DNA for the CDR3 is TGCGCCAGCAGCTTGGTTGGAGAGACCCAGTACTTC. Drawing the rest from reference TRBV5-1 and TRBJ2-5, the complete variable domain is KAGVTQTPRYLIKTRGQQVTLSCSPISGHRSVSWYQQTPGQGLQFLFEYFSETQRNKGNFPGRFSGRQFSNSRSEMNVSTLELGDSALYLCASSLVGETQYFGPGTRLLVL.

This clone was recorded at least ten times. The V call is TRBV20-1, the J call TRBJ1-2; 9 positions match TRBD1. Germline trimming cut 1 base from V and 8 bases from J; bases unmatched to any gene: 11. The germline CDR1 and CDR2 sequences are DFQATT and SNEGSKA (reference sequence). The CDR3 covers 15 residues. The CDR3 region is CSARGGTGPGEGYTF. DNA for the CDR3: TGCAGTGCTAGAGGAGGGACAGGGCCGGGCGAGGGCTACACCTTC.

This clone is termed medium-sized. This chain uses TRBV27 with TRBJ1-1; a weak D match, TRBD1 (6 bases). From germline, CDR1 is MNHEY and CDR2 SMNVEV (reference sequence). This CDR3 contains 18 residues. The ends were cut back, 3 bases at V and 4 bases at J, with 24 bases in the middle. The DNA of the CDR3 is TGTGCCAGCAGTTTCCTTGGGGCTTTTCTCAGGGGAGGCACTGAAGCTTTCTTT. Its protein is CASSFLGAFLRGGTEAFF.

Sample share makes this clone medium-sized. The chain joins TRBV10-1 to TRBJ2-1; 8 bases align to TRBD1. J was trimmed by 9 bases and V by 8 bases; bases with no gene match: 9. Germline V gene lookup returns CDR1 WNHNN and CDR2 SYGVQD (reference sequence). The length of the CDR3 is 13 residues. CDR3 region: CASSRDRSGEQFF. CDR3 coding DNA: TGCGCCAGCTCCCGGGACAGGTCCGGTGAGCAGTTCTTC.

V gene TRBV20-1 combines with J gene TRBJ2-7; the match to TRBD1 covers 9 bases. Germline V lookup: CDR1 DFQATT, CDR2 SNEGSKA (reference sequence). With V trimmed by 1 base and J by 2 bases, 0 bases remained unmatched. The CDR3 has 13 residues. The CDR3 nucleotides read TGCAGTGCTAGAGGACAGGGGGCCTACGAGCAGTACTTC. This encodes CSARGQGAYEQYF.

Ten or more counts support this clone. The V and J genes are TRBV9 and TRBJ2-2; 7 bases line up with TRBD2. Germline-derived CDR1 and CDR2 are SGDLS and YYNGEE. The CDR3 length is 15 residues. J was trimmed by 0 bases and V by 8 bases; bases with no gene match: 7. The CDR3 region is CASSLSGANTGELFF. CDR3 bases: TGTGCCAGTAGTCTCAGCGGGGCGAACACCGGGGAGCTGTTTTTT.

The V and J genes are TRBV11-2 and TRBJ1-2; 9 bases map to TRBD1. Germline CDR1 reads SGHAT; CDR2 reads FQNNGV. Germline trimming cut 0 bases from V and 7 bases from J; bases unmatched to any gene: 6. CDR3 length equals 15 residues. The CDR3 is CASSLERTGGLGYTF. The CDR3 bases are TGTGCCAGCAGCTTAGAACGAACAGGGGGCCTTGGCTACACCTTC. Full variable domain (remainder filled in from reference TRBV11-2 and TRBJ1-2): EAGVAQSPRYKIIEKRQSVAFWCNPISGHATLYWYQQILGQGPKLLIQFQNNGVVDDSQLPKDRFSAERLKGVDSTLKIQPAKLEDSAVYLCASSLERTGGLGYTFGSGTRLTVV.

At least ten counts were recorded for this clone. V gene TRBV10-2 combines with J gene TRBJ2-4; D ambiguous. The ends were cut back, 5 bases at V and 0 bases at J, with 11 bases in the middle. From germline, CDR1 is WSHSY and CDR2 SAAADI. The CDR3 covers 15 residues. The CDR3 sequence: CASSSYELAKNIQYF. The CDR3 DNA reads as TGCGCCAGCAGTTCATACGAGCTAGCCAAAAACATTCAGTACTTC.

Only a few counts were recorded for this clone. This sequence joins TRBV10-1 and TRBJ2-7; D is perhaps TRBD2 (6 bases). Germline V lookup: CDR1 WNHNN, CDR2 SYGVQD (reference sequence). V was shortened by 5 bases and J by 5 bases, with 19 bases between the two germline ends. There are 15 residues in the CDR3. The DNA for the CDR3 is TGCGCCAGCAGTCCCCGGGGGACGGCTGGGGACGAGCAGTACTTC. Its protein is CASSPRGTAGDEQYF.

The V gene is TRBV7-3, the J gene TRBJ2-2; 9 bases are a match to TRBD1. The V gene end was trimmed by 5 bases and the J gene end by 6 bases; junction bases not matched to a gene: 4. CDR3 length equals 14 residues. CDR1 is SGHTA and CDR2 is FQGTGA in the germline V gene. CDR3 nucleotides: TGTGCCAGCAGCCCAGGACAGGGGCCCGGGGAGCTGTTTTTT. This encodes CASSPGQGPGELFF.

With respect to this clone: The CDR3 does not end in the conserved phenylalanine or tryptophan, so this is likely a read error. The chain combines TRBV14 with TRBJ1-6, with no clear D. The CDR3 is made up of 13 amino acids. CDR1 and CDR2 (germline): SGHDN, FVKESK. Trimming stripped 4 bases from V and 6 bases from J, with 7 bases between. CDR3 sequence reads: CASSPRGNSPLHS. CDR3 DNA: TGTGCCAGCAGCCCCCGTGGTAATTCACCCCTCCACTCT.

The rearrangement joins TRBV5-6 to TRBJ1-2; D is uncertain. Germline values: CDR1 SGHDT, CDR2 YYEEEE. V lost 4 bases to trimming and J lost 2 bases, with 18 bases between them. CDR3 length equals 16 residues. As DNA, the CDR3 is TGTGCCAGCAGCCTCCTCCGGACGGACTCAAACTATGGCTACACCTTC. It encodes CASSLLRTDSNYGYTF.

Ten or more counts support this clone. This CDR3 is also generated by other DNA sequences in the sample. CDR3 protein: CASRRDRAANEQYF. In nucleotides, the CDR3 is TGTGCCAGCCGGAGGGACAGGGCTGCCAACGAGCAGTACTTC. The chain links TRBV28 to TRBJ2-7, with TRBD1 matching over 9 bases. Germline V gene sequence: CDR1 MDHEN, CDR2 SYDVKM. Trimming took 8 bases from V and 5 from J; bases not matched to a gene: 10. The CDR3 extends over 14 amino acids.

The rearrangement uses TRBV11-3 and TRBJ2-7, with TRBD1 matching 8 bases. V gave up 3 bases and J gave up 3 bases; unmatched junction bases: 1. This CDR3 is 13 amino acids long. CDR1 is SGHNT and CDR2 is YENEEA in the germline V gene. CDR3 sequence reads: CASSFGTGYEQYF. For the CDR3, the DNA is TGTGCCAGCAGCTTTGGGACAGGCTACGAGCAGTACTTC.

The V and J genes are TRBV20-1 and TRBJ2-2, with a weak D call TRBD1 (5 bases). Germline CDR1 reads DFQATT; CDR2 reads SNEGSKA (reference sequence). The CDR3 loop spans 15 amino acids. Trimming left V 3 bases short and J 5 bases short, with 16 bases between. CDR3 in amino acids: CSASLRGAVTGELFF. Written as DNA, the CDR3 is TGCAGTGCTAGCCTCCGTGGGGCTGTTACCGGGGAGCTGTTTTTT.

The rearrangement uses TRBV12-3 or TRBV12-4 and TRBJ1-3; no clear D gene. Trimming cost V 3 bases and J 8 bases, with 29 bases left between them. This CDR3 region has 19 residues. The CDR3 DNA is TGTGCCAGCAGTTTTTGCGGCCTGGGCCGCGGAAATAATGCGGACACCATATATTTT. This codes for CASSFCGLGRGNNADTIYF.

This clone was observed at least ten times. The chain has TRBV18 and TRBJ1-1, with D possibly TRBD1 on 5 matching bases. The CDR3 totals 15 residues. V lost 2 bases and J 5 bases, leaving 15 bases between the germline ends. Germline V CDR1 and CDR2: KGHSH, LQKENI. This chain's CDR3 is CASSPGASVLTEAFF. The CDR3 nucleotides are TGTGCCAGCTCACCAGGGGCCTCCGTTTTGACTGAAGCTTTCTTT. Looking up the rest from reference TRBV18 and TRBJ1-1 gives the full variable domain: NAGVMQNPRHLVRRRGQEARLRCSPMKGHSHVYWYRQLPEEGLKFMVYLQKENIIDESGMPKERFSAEFPKEGPSILRIQQVVRGDSAAYFCASSPGASVLTEAFFGQGTRLTVV.

By frequency in the sample, this clone is medium-sized. The CDR3 DNA is TGTGCCAGCAGTTACCCCGGAGGGAGGGGCCCTGAGACCCAGTACTTC. Translating gives CASSYPGGRGPETQYF. The chain employs TRBV6-5 and TRBJ2-5, with TRBD2 identical over 7 bases. Germline trimming cut 2 bases from V and 5 bases from J; bases unmatched to any gene: 11. Germline CDR1 MNHEY, CDR2 SVGAGI. CDR3 size: 16 residues.

The V and J genes are TRBV5-1 and TRBJ2-1; 14 positions match TRBD2. The CDR3 has 15 amino acids. Germline CDR1 and CDR2: SGHRS and YFSETQ. V gave up 3 bases and J gave up 10 bases; unmatched junction bases: 6. This CDR3 is CASSWRGLAGDEQFF. The CDR3 DNA sequence: TGCGCCAGCAGCTGGAGGGGACTAGCGGGAGACGAGCAGTTCTTC. The complete variable domain, with remaining parts taken from reference TRBV5-1 and TRBJ2-1, reads KAGVTQTPRYLIKTRGQQVTLSCSPISGHRSVSWYQQTPGQGLQFLFEYFSETQRNKGNFPGRFSGRQFSNSRSEMNVSTLELGDSALYLCASSWRGLAGDEQFFGPGTRLTVL.

The rearrangement uses TRBV7-3 and TRBJ2-3, with 8 bases identical to TRBD1. The germline V gene has CDR1 SGHTA and CDR2 FQGTGA. V lost 5 bases and J lost 7; bases outside the gene matches: 8. The CDR3 covers 14 residues. The CDR3 bases are TGTGCCAGCAGCAAGCTGGGACAGGTTTATACGCAGTATTTT. Protein product: CASSKLGQVYTQYF.

The rearrangement uses TRBV7-2 and TRBJ2-6, with D possibly being TRBD2 (6 bases). V was pared by 0 bases and J by 0 bases, with 15 bases between. The CDR3 extends over 19 amino acids. Germline V gives CDR1 SGHTA, CDR2 FQGNSA. This CDR3 is CASSLAFGAGSSGANVLTF. CDR3 nucleotides: TGTGCCAGCAGCTTAGCCTTCGGGGCGGGGAGCTCTGGGGCCAACGTCCTGACTTTC.

This clone is labeled large. The rearrangement joins TRBV11-2 to TRBJ2-5, with D perhaps TRBD2 (6 bases). This CDR3 spans 15 amino acids. The germline V and J ends were trimmed by 4 bases and 4 bases, with 16 bases remaining between them. Germline CDR1 and CDR2: SGHAT and FQNNGV. The CDR3 is CASSSSPGGIETQYF. In DNA form, the CDR3 reads TGTGCCAGCAGCTCCAGCCCCGGAGGGATAGAGACCCAGTACTTC.

This clone was counted ten times or more. This chain links TRBV18 with TRBJ2-5, with 16 positions matching TRBD2. The CDR3 length is 19 residues. Trimming at V came to 3 bases and at J to 1 base, leaving 8 bases not matched to a gene. Germline CDR1 KGHSH, CDR2 LQKENI. In nucleotides, the CDR3 is TGTGCCAGCTCACCGCAGGGACTAGCGGGGGGGCGAGGCCAAGAGACCCAGTACTTC. The encoded protein is CASSPQGLAGGRGQETQYF.

Details on this clone: The final CDR3 position lacks the conserved phenylalanine or tryptophan, pointing to a likely read error. The chain has TRBV27 and TRBJ2-2; no clear D. This CDR3 spans 13 amino acids. Germline-derived CDR1 and CDR2 are MNHEY and SMNVEV (reference sequence). V lost 5 bases, J lost 6 bases, and 10 bases lay in between. The CDR3 is CASSVDCSGELFL. DNA for the CDR3: TGTGCCAGCAGTGTTGATTGCTCCGGGGAGCTGTTTTTA.

The table lists this clone with a count of one. One end of the junction does not line up with germline, which may come from a read error. CDR3 nucleotide sequence: TGTGCTAGCAGCCCCGGGACAGGGGTCAACGAGCAGTACTTC. It translates to CASSPGTGVNEQYF. The rearrangement joins TRBV7-7 to TRBJ2-7; 10 nucleotides line up with TRBD1. Germline CDR1 reads SSHAT; CDR2 reads FNYEAQ (reference sequence). This CDR3 spans 14 amino acids.

This clone was recorded a few times. The chain employs TRBV12-3 or TRBV12-4 and TRBJ2-3, with TRBD2 matching over 9 bases. CDR3 length: 15 residues. After removal of 6 bases from V and 4 bases from J, the junction contained 8 bases not matched to a gene. This CDR3 is CASSGGAGGPDTQYF. CDR3 DNA sequence: TGTGCCAGCAGCGGGGGGGCGGGGGGGCCAGATACGCAGTATTTT.

This clone counts as large. V is TRBV7-9 and J is TRBJ1-2, with unresolved D. With 1 base removed from V and 4 bases from J, the gap between germline ends came to 10 bases. Germline V gene data show CDR1 as SEHNR and CDR2 as FQNEAQ (reference sequence). CDR3 length: 14 residues. The CDR3 sequence is CASSLVGHPYGYTF. In DNA, the CDR3 is TGTGCCAGCAGCTTAGTCGGCCATCCCTATGGCTACACCTTC.

This clone is medium-sized in the sample. The J gene is TRBJ1-3, the V gene TRBV19; a weak D match, TRBD1 (5 bases). This CDR3 spans 17 amino acids. Between the trimmed V and J ends, which lost 6 bases and 0 bases, there was a span of 18 bases. CDR1 is LNHDA and CDR2 is SQIVND in the germline V gene (reference sequence). CDR3 protein: CASSRRGRALSGNTIYF. The CDR3 coding sequence is TGTGCCAGTAGCCGACGGGGCAGGGCCCTCTCTGGAAACACCATATATTTT.

By sample fraction, this clone is medium-sized. This chain joins TRBV20-1 and TRBJ2-7; 7 nucleotides agree with TRBD1. Looked up from germline, CDR1 is DFQATT and CDR2 is SNEGSKA (reference sequence). J lost 7 bases, V lost 4 bases, and 10 bases had no gene match. The CDR3 consists of 13 residues. CDR3 protein: CSAKGQPPGEQYF. In DNA form, the CDR3 reads TGCAGTGCTAAGGGACAGCCGCCGGGGGAGCAGTACTTC.

A few counts support this clone. At one of its ends the junction is not consistent with the germline gene, which may arise from a read error. The V call is TRBV6-2 or TRBV6-3, the J call TRBJ2-2, with D tentatively TRBD1 (5 bases). Germline V gene lookup returns CDR1 MNHEY and CDR2 SVGEGT. This CDR3 is 18 amino acids long. The CDR3 reads CAGSINPYMAGYTGELFF. The CDR3 DNA is TGTGCCGGCAGTATAAACCCTTACATGGCAGGGTACACCGGGGAGCTGTTTTTT.